This T cell receptor (beta chain) came from a study of CD8 T cells in ankylosing spondylitis. General study results and limits: In reactive arthritis synovial fluid and blood, some motif variants had been reported before. CD8+ cells made up the disease-linked clones, which were relatively rare in peripheral blood. Characteristic of ankylosing spondylitis blood, it appeared, was a TCR beta motif comprising 7 to 9 highly homologous variants. The authors reported significant enrichment of disease-linked clones in matched ankylosing spondylitis synovial fluid.

This clonotype was picked up many times. The antigen is unknown. In germline, CDR1 is SQVTM, CDR2 ANQGSEA. Germline trimming cut 5 bases from V and 1 base from J; bases unmatched to any gene: 18. The CDR3 extends over 20 amino acids. In TCRdb, the 5' RACE reads were re-called with MiXCR into one record per CDR3 protein. The sample lists under 130,000 distinct CDR3 sequences; about 25% were seen once. Material for sequencing was synovial fluid, either unsorted or a sorted T cell fraction (not recorded which). The V and J genes are TRBV29-1 and TRBJ2-3; 13 bases map to TRBD2. This TCR was sampled from a male donor with ankylosing spondylitis. The CDR3 DNA follows: TGCAGCGTTCAAAGGGCGGGACAACGGACTAGCGGGGGCCGCACAGATACGCAGTATTTT. It yields the protein CSVQRAGQRTSGGRTDTQYF.